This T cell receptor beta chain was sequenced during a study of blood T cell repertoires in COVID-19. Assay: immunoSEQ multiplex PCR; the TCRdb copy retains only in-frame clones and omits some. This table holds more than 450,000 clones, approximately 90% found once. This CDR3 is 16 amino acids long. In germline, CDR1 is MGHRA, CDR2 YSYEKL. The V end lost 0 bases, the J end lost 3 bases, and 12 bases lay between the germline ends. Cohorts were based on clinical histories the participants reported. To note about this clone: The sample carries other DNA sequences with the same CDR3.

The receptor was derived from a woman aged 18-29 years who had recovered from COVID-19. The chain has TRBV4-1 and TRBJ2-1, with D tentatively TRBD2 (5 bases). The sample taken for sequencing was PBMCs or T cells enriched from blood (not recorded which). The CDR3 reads CASSQDTRAFYNEQFF. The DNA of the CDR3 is TGCGCCAGCAGCCAAGATACTAGAGCATTCTACAATGAGCAGTTCTTC.